A selection of T cell receptor beta chains follows, all from one sample in a study of blood T cell repertoires in COVID-19. Method: immunoSEQ multiplex PCR; TCRdb's copy keeps in-frame clones and lacks some. The repertoire includes approximately 98,000 clones, over 75% of them detected once, and about 10% sits in the top ten. Specimen: peripheral blood. These receptors were taken from a woman aged 80 or over with acute or convalescent COVID-19. The CDR3 runs from the conserved cysteine through the conserved F or W. The D gene is left open where the match is weak. The size field is filled for only some rows; it gives once, few, many or a size class.

.	once	TRBV5-5	TRBJ2-7	TGTGCCTCCGACGGACTTAACTCCTACGAGCAGTACTTC	CASDGLNSYEQYF
TRBD1	.	TRBV28	TRBJ1-2	TGTGCCAGCAGCCAAGACAGGGGGGGAGGCTACACCTTC	CASSQDRGGGYTF
TRBD1	once	TRBV5-1	TRBJ1-4	TGCGCCAGCAGCCGGGACAGTCCGAATGAAAAACTGTTTTTT	CASSRDSPNEKLFF
.	.	TRBV5-1	TRBJ2-5	TGCGCCAGCAGTCGGGACACCCAAGAGACCCAGTACTTC	CASSRDTQETQYF
TRBD1	.	TRBV19	TRBJ1-5	TGTGCCAGTAGGACAGGGACAGGGGGCAATCAGCCCCAGCATTTT	CASRTGTGGNQPQHF
.	.	TRBV11-2	TRBJ2-3	TGTGCCAGCAGCTTAGAGGAGGATTTCACAGATACGCAGTATTTT	CASSLEEDFTDTQYF
.	.	TRBV10-3	TRBJ1-3	TGTGCCACCGGAGGGGACGCTCGCTCTGGAAACACCATATATTTT	CATGGDARSGNTIYF
.	.	TRBV1	TRBJ1-1	TGCACCAGCAGCCACGGGACAGGGCGCCCAAAGTCCACTGAAGCTTTCTTT	CTSSHGTGRPKSTEAFF
TRBD1	.	TRBV5-1	TRBJ2-1	TGCGCCAGTTCGACAGGGGGTCAATACAATGAGCAGTTCTTC	CASSTGGQYNEQFF
.	.	TRBV19	TRBJ1-5	TGTGCCAGTAGTCGTCGGGAAGGCAATCAGCCCCAGCATTTT	CASSRREGNQPQHF
TRBD1	.	TRBV27	TRBJ2-7	TGTGCCAGCAGTACACTGGGGACAGGGGATAACTACGAGCAGTACTTC	CASSTLGTGDNYEQYF
TRBD1	.	TRBV7-2	TRBJ1-1	TGTGCCAGCAGCCCAAGAGGGACAGGGGGCTTCTTGAACACTGAAGCTTTCTTT	CASSPRGTGGFLNTEAFF
TRBD1	.	TRBV19	TRBJ1-2	TGTGCCAGTAGATCAGTAGACAACAGGGGGCGCGACGGCTACACCTTC	CASRSVDNRGRDGYTF
TRBD1	.	TRBV3-1/TRBV3-2	TRBJ1-2	TGTGCCAGCAGCCTTCTCCCGGGACAGGGGGATGGCTACACCTTC	CASSLLPGQGDGYTF
TRBD1	.	TRBV6-5	TRBJ1-6	TGTGCCAGCAGTTTGGGGGACAGGGACTATAATTCACCCCTCCACTTT	CASSLGDRDYNSPLHF